One T cell receptor beta chain is described in this entry. The Seattle patients, enrolled during active infection, were followed longitudinally. These data are taken from a study of blood T cell repertoires in COVID-19. The wider study: Whether acute or convalescent, the COVID-19 samples came from the United States, Italy and Spain. T cells, B-cell-depleted T cells, or PBMCs provided the cDNA or gDNA that served as material.

The method was immunoSEQ multiplex PCR; TCRdb's version includes in-frame clones alone and lacks a portion of them. This sample has fewer than 650,000 clones; about 88% occur once, and the top ten carry roughly 7.3%. The V end was cut by 5 bases, the J end by 3 bases, with 17 bases between. The CDR3 loop spans 15 amino acids. The V gene's germline CDR1 is MNHEY and CDR2 SVGAGI. The chain employs TRBV6-5 and TRBJ2-7, with D maybe TRBD1 (6 bases). Sequencing was carried out using peripheral blood. This clonotype was obtained from a woman in her 50s with COVID-19, enrolled during active disease. The CDR3 region has the DNA TGTGCCAGCAGTACGACCGGGACAAGTGACTACGAGCAGTACTTC. This codes for CASSTTGTSDYEQYF.